This T cell receptor (beta chain) was identified during a study of blood T cell repertoires in COVID-19. Trimming took 8 bases from V and 0 from J, leaving 7 bases between them. This CDR3 is built from 12 residues. The germline V gene has CDR1 MNHNY and CDR2 SVGAGI (reference sequence). The data were produced by immunoSEQ multiplex PCR, yet TCRdb's version contains in-frame clones alone and is incomplete. Found here are about 98,000 clones, 65% to 90% of them singletons; the top ten hold approximately 11%. V is TRBV6-6 and J is TRBJ1-2; D unclear. The sequenced material came from peripheral blood. The TCR comes from a man in his 70s with active or convalescent COVID-19. The CDR3 nucleotides are TGTGCCAGCCACGGGGCTAACTATGGCTACACCTTC. It yields the protein CASHGANYGYTF.